This T cell receptor beta chain was recorded in a study of blood T cells in healthy people across ages. This CDR3 contains 14 residues. The germline V and J ends were trimmed by 4 bases and 9 bases, with 20 bases remaining between them. The germline V gene has CDR1 SGDLS and CDR2 YYNGEE. Caucasian individuals from Russia who were healthy and aged roughly 6 to 90 acted as donors. In the case of this clonotype: Its target is unknown.

General study results and limits: Significant beta diversity loss was already apparent by age approximately 38, declining roughly linearly. The study found more naive CD4+ cells and higher diversity in long-lived than aged donors.

The authors ran a second PCR of about 6 to 12 cycles using a sample-barcoded 5' primer and a J-beta primer mix. MiXCR was run by TCRdb on the 5' RACE reads, yielding one entry per CDR3 protein. Here the sample spans roughly 1 million distinct CDR3 sequences, under 30% being singletons. The same data also went into a second study, on T cells of mothers and their children.

The receptor comes from a girl aged 2-10 years in good health. The V gene is TRBV9, the J gene TRBJ2-7; D is possibly TRBD2 (6 bases). Sample: blood. In DNA form, the CDR3 reads TGTGCCAGCAGCCCACGACTAGTTAATGCCGGGCAGTACTTC. Residues: CASSPRLVNAGQYF.